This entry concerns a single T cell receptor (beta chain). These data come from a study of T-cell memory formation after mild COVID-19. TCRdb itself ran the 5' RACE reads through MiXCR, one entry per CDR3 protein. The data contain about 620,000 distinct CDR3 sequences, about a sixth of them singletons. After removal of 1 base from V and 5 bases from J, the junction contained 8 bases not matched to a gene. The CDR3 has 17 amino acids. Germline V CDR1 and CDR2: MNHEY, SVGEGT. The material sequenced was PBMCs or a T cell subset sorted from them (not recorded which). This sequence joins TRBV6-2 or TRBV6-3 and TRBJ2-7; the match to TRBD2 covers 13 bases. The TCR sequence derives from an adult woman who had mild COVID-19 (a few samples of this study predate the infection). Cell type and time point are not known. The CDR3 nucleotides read TGTGCCAGCAGTTACTTGACTAGCGGGGGGCATTTCCACGAGCAGTACTTC. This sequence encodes CASSYLTSGGHFHEQYF.